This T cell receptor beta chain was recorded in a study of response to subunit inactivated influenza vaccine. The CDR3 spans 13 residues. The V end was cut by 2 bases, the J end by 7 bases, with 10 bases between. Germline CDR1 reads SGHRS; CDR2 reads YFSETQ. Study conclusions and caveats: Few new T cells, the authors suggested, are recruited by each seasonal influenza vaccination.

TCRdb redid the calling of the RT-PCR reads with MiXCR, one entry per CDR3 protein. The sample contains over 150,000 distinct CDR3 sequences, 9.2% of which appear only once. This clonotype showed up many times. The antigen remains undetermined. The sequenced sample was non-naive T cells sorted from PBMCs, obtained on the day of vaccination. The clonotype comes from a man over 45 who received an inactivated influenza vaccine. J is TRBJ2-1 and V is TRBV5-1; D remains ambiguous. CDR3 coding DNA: TGCGCCAGCAGCTTAGGCCGTGCGAATGAGCAGTTCTTC. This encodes CASSLGRANEQFF.